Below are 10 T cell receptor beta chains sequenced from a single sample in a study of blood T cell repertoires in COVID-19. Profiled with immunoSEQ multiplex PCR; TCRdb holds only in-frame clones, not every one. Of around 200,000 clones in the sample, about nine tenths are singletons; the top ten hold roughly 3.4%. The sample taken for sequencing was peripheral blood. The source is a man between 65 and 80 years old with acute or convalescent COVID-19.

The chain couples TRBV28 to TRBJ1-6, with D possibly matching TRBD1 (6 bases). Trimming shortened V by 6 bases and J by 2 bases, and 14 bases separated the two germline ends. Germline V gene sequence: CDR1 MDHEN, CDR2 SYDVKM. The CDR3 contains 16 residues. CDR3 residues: CASSSTGFPYNSPLHF. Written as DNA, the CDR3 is TGTGCCAGCAGCTCCACAGGGTTTCCCTATAATTCACCCCTCCACTTT.

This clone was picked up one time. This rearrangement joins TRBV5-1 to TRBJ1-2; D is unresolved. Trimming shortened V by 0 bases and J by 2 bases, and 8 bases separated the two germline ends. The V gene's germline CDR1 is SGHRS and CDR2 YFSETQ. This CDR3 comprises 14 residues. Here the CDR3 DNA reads TGCGCCAGCAGCTTGGCCGGAGACAACTATGGCTACACCTTC. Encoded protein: CASSLAGDNYGYTF.

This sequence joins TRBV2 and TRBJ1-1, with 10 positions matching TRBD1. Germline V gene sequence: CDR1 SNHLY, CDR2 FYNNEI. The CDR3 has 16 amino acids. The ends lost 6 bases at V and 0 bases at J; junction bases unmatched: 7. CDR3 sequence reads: CASRVFGTGVNTEAFF. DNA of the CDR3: TGTGCCAGCAGAGTGTTCGGGACAGGGGTGAACACTGAAGCTTTCTTT.

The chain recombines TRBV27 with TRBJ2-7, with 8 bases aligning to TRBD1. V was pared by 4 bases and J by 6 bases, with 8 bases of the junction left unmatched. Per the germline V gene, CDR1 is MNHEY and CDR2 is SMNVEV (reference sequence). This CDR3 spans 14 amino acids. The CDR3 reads CASSSRGQGGEQYF. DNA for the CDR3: TGTGCCAGCAGTTCAAGAGGACAGGGAGGCGAGCAGTACTTC.

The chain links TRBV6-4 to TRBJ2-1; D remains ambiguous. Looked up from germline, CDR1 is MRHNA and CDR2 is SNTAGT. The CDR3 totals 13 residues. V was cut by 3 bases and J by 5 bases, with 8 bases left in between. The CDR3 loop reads CASSEEHHNEQFF. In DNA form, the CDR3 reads TGTGCCAGCAGTGAGGAGCATCACAATGAGCAGTTCTTC.

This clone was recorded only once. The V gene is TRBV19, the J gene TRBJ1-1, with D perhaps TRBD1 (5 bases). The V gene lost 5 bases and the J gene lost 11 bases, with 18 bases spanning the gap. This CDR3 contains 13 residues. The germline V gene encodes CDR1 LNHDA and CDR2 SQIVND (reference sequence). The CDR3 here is CASSPQDKESAFF. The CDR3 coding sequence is TGTGCCAGTAGTCCCCAGGACAAGGAGTCCGCTTTCTTT.

In nucleotides, the CDR3 is TGCGCCAGCAGCCCCGGGACAGGCTCTGGAAACACCATATATTTT. This sequence encodes CASSPGTGSGNTIYF. V gene TRBV5-1 combines with J gene TRBJ1-3, with TRBD1 identical over 8 bases. The CDR3 spans 15 residues. With 4 bases clipped from V and 0 bases from J, the junction kept 3 bases outside the gene matches. CDR1 is SGHRS and CDR2 is YFSETQ in the germline V gene.

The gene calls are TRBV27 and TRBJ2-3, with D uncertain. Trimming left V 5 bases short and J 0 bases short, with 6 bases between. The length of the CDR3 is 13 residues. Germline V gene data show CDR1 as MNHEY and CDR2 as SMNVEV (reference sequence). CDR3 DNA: TGTGCCAGCAGTCGAGCTAGCACAGATACGCAGTATTTT. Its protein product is CASSRASTDTQYF.

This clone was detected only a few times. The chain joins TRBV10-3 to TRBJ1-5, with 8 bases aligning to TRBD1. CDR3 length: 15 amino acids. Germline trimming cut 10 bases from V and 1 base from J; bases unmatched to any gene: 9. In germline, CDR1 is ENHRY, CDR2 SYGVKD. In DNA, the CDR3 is TGTGCCACCCGGACAGGGATGGGAAGCAATCAGCCCCAGCATTTT. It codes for CATRTGMGSNQPQHF.

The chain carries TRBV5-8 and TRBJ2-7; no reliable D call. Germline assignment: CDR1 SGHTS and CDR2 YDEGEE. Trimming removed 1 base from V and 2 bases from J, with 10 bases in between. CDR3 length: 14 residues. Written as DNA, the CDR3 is TGTGCCAGCAGCTTGAATCCCCCAGCCTACGAGCAGTACTTC. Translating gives CASSLNPPAYEQYF.